This entry lists 14 T cell receptor beta chains sequenced from one sample in a study of OX40 agonist ivuxolimab in advanced cancers. Data came from immunoSEQ multiplex PCR; TCRdb stores just in-frame clones and leaves some out. There are 15,000 to 20,000 clones in the sample; approximately 80% occur only once, and 9% to 15% lies in the top ten. Here the sequenced sample was CD4+ or CD8+ T cells sorted from blood, taken in a trial of the OX40 agonist ivuxolimab. These receptors originate from an adult with an advanced solid tumor such as melanoma, head and neck, liver or kidney cancer.

This sequence joins TRBV4-2 and TRBJ2-2, with D maybe TRBD2 (5 bases). The CDR3 length is 16 residues. CDR1 is LGHNA, CDR2 YNFKEQ, per germline. V lost 4 bases and J lost 1, with 13 bases in between. In nucleotides, the CDR3 is TGTGCCAGCAGCCTAACTAGAGCAGAGAACACCGGGGAGCTGTTTTTT. It encodes CASSLTRAENTGELFF.

DNA for the CDR3: TGTGCCAGCAGCCAAGGGGACAGGGGGGGCGATGAGCAGTTCTTC. This sequence encodes CASSQGDRGGDEQFF. This sequence joins TRBV14 and TRBJ2-1, with 11 bases fitting TRBD1. This CDR3 is 15 amino acids long. The V gene end was trimmed by 1 base and the J gene end by 8 bases; junction bases not matched to a gene: 4. The germline CDR1 and CDR2 sequences are SGHDN and FVKESK.

This chain links TRBV4-1 with TRBJ2-7; D ambiguous. The germline gives CDR1 MGHRA, CDR2 YSYEKL. The CDR3 runs to 15 residues. V was pared by 1 base and J by 4 bases, with 14 bases between. The DNA of the CDR3 is TGCGCCAGCAGCCAAGGTCCTTCCCCTATATACGAGCAGTACTTC. Encoded protein: CASSQGPSPIYEQYF.

This chain uses TRBV28 with TRBJ1-1; D might be TRBD1 (5 bases). The CDR3 length is 11 residues. Trimming removed 4 bases from V and 8 bases from J, with 8 bases in between. The germline gives CDR1 MDHEN, CDR2 SYDVKM. The CDR3 spells CASSYRREAFF. CDR3 DNA sequence: TGTGCCAGCAGTTACAGGAGGGAAGCTTTCTTT.

The chain employs TRBV28 and TRBJ2-3; possible D gene TRBD2, 6 bases. Germline loops: CDR1 MDHEN, CDR2 SYDVKM. The V end lost 5 bases, the J end lost 4 bases, and 19 bases lay between the germline ends. This CDR3 is built from 16 residues. The CDR3 bases are TGTGCCAGCAGTGAGCAGACTAGTTTAATCGCAGATACGCAGTATTTT. It yields the protein CASSEQTSLIADTQYF.

The V gene is TRBV27, the J gene TRBJ2-3; the D is unclear. V shed 3 bases and J shed 2 bases, with 9 bases lying between them. Germline lookup yields CDR1 MNHEY and CDR2 SMNVEV (reference sequence). The CDR3 length is 14 residues. The CDR3 coding sequence is TGTGCCAGCAGTTTCTACTCTTCCACAGATACGCAGTATTTT. This translates into CASSFYSSTDTQYF.

J is TRBJ2-7 and V is TRBV2; 10 bases are a match to TRBD1. This CDR3 has 13 residues. Germline V gene data show CDR1 as SNHLY and CDR2 as FYNNEI. The ends lost 9 bases at V and 3 bases at J; junction bases unmatched: 5. CDR3 nucleotide sequence: TGTGCCAGAGGGACAGGGGATTTCTACGAGCAGTACTTC. Translation gives CARGTGDFYEQYF.

The chain combines TRBV4-3 with TRBJ2-7; the match to TRBD1 covers 9 bases. This CDR3 has 15 amino acids. Germline-derived CDR1 and CDR2 are LGHNA and YSLEER. Trimming removed 0 bases from V and 7 bases from J; junction bases left unmatched: 7. The CDR3 sequence is CASSQDPGTGTEQYF. The CDR3 nucleotides read TGCGCCAGCAGCCAAGACCCCGGGACAGGGACAGAGCAGTACTTC.

The rearrangement joins TRBV4-3 to TRBJ2-1; weak D call: TRBD1 (5 bases). CDR3 length: 16 amino acids. CDR1 and CDR2 (germline): LGHNA, YSLEER. Trimming pared 1 base from V and 6 bases from J, leaving 16 bases between. The CDR3 protein is CASSQASVGQGNEQFF. DNA for the CDR3: TGCGCCAGCAGCCAAGCCTCCGTAGGGCAGGGCAATGAGCAGTTCTTC.

This clone was picked up one time. This chain links TRBV6-7 with TRBJ1-2, with D unresolved. TRBV6-7 is an ORF; its function is uncertain. V gave up 5 bases and J gave up 2 bases, with 6 bases separating them. The CDR3 spans 12 residues. The CDR3: CASSRENYGYTF. In DNA, the CDR3 is TGTGCCAGCAGTCGGGAGAACTATGGCTACACCTTC.

The gene calls are TRBV15 and TRBJ2-3, with a weak D call TRBD1 (6 bases). V gave up 1 base and J gave up 1 base, with 6 bases separating them. Germline V gives CDR1 LNHNV, CDR2 YYDKDF (reference sequence). There are 14 residues in the CDR3. The CDR3 region has the DNA TGTGCCACCAGCAGAGGACAGGGCACAGATACGCAGTATTTT. Translation: CATSRGQGTDTQYF.

The chain's CDR3 is CASSPSVDTEAFF. The DNA of the CDR3 is TGCGCCAGCAGCCCTTCTGTGGACACTGAAGCTTTCTTT. The chain carries TRBV5-1 and TRBJ1-1; no clear D. The V gene lost 4 bases and the J gene lost 3 bases, with 10 bases spanning the gap. The CDR3 is 13 residues long. Germline loops: CDR1 SGHRS, CDR2 YFSETQ.

The gene calls are TRBV10-3 and TRBJ2-2, with TRBD2 matching 11 bases. CDR1 is ENHRY and CDR2 is SYGVKD in the germline V gene. The length of the CDR3 is 16 residues. V lost 4 bases, J lost 4 bases, and 5 bases stayed unmatched. This CDR3 is CAISVELAGVTGELFF. The CDR3 DNA is TGTGCCATCAGTGTAGAACTAGCGGGAGTCACCGGGGAGCTGTTTTTT.

The chain combines TRBV9 with TRBJ2-1, with 7 bases fitting TRBD2. This CDR3 contains 14 residues. J lost 3 bases, V lost 4 bases, and 4 bases had no gene match. Germline V gene lookup returns CDR1 SGDLS and CDR2 YYNGEE. CDR3 DNA sequence: TGTGCCAGCAGCTTTAGCGGGTTCTACAATGAGCAGTTCTTC. It is translated as CASSFSGFYNEQFF.